The 23 T cell receptor beta chains given below trace back to one sample, sequenced in a study of beta chain features in type 1 diabetes. General observations from the study: Moderate but significant shortening of TCRB CDR3s was recorded in all four CD4+ subsets from Type 1 diabetes patients.

Their target antigens are unknown. The entirety of the isolated RNA underwent reverse transcription, so expressed TCRB transcripts were sequenced. Profiling relied on immunoSEQ multiplex PCR, and the TCRdb table lists in-frame clones only, not all of them. The data contain over 90,000 clones, 28% of them singletons. Sequencing used central memory CD4+ T cells from blood. The receptors here all came from a woman between 18 and 29 years old with type 1 diabetes.

The rearrangement joins TRBV5-6 to TRBJ2-1, with unresolved D. Germline lookup yields CDR1 SGHDT and CDR2 YYEEEE. CDR3 length equals 13 residues. The V end lost 3 bases, the J end lost 9 bases, and 13 bases lay between the germline ends. The CDR3 DNA follows: TGTGCCAGCAGCTCCACCTCCAGAGGTGAGCAGTTCTTC. Translating it yields CASSSTSRGEQFF.

In this sample, this clone turned up a few times. This rearrangement joins TRBV21-1 to TRBJ1-2; the D call in the table, TRBD1, was not verified against the DNA. TRBV21-1 is a listed pseudogene. This CDR3 is built from 14 residues. CDR3 nucleotides: TGTGCCAGCAGCAAAGTAAAAGGGGGCAGGGGCTACACCTTC. Its translation: CASSKVKGGRGYTF.

The chain employs TRBV7-3 and TRBJ2-1, with 16 nucleotides matching TRBD2. CDR1 is SGHTA and CDR2 is FQGTGA in the germline V gene. CDR3 length equals 16 residues. V was clipped by 0 bases and J by 16 bases; unmatched bases: 9. Written as DNA, the CDR3 is TGTGCCAGCAGCTTAACCGGGACTAGCGGGAGGGCCGGGATTTTCTTC. Translating gives CASSLTGTSGRAGIFF.

This clone was recorded a few times. V usage is TRBV25-1 and J usage is TRBJ1-4, with 8 bases matching TRBD1. The germline V gene encodes CDR1 MGHDK and CDR2 SYGVNS. The CDR3 spans 15 residues. The V segment lost 1 base and the J segment 8 bases; nucleotides outside the gene matches: 6. The CDR3 region is CASSESDRGWEKLFF. The CDR3 DNA follows: TGTGCCAGCAGTGAATCCGACAGGGGCTGGGAAAAACTGTTTTTT.

This clone turned up a few times. The chain combines TRBV30 with TRBJ1-4; a possible D gene is TRBD1 (6 bases). The CDR3 has 15 amino acids. Germline CDR1 is GTSNPN and CDR2 is SVGIG (reference sequence). V lost 2 bases and J lost 4, with 14 bases in between. The CDR3 DNA sequence: TGTGCCTGGAGTCTGGTGGGACAAATTAATGAAAAACTGTTTTTT. Protein sequence: CAWSLVGQINEKLFF.

This clone was seen a few times. The rearrangement uses TRBV15 and TRBJ1-1; D is uncertain. Trimming left V 0 bases short and J 1 base short, with 9 bases between. The germline V gene encodes CDR1 LNHNV and CDR2 YYDKDF (reference sequence). The CDR3 contains 15 residues. CDR3 amino acids: CATSRDLQKNTEAFF. CDR3 coding DNA: TGTGCCACCAGCAGAGATTTACAGAAGAACACTGAAGCTTTCTTT.

V and J are TRBV18 and TRBJ1-1; TRBD1 is a possible D gene (6 bases). The germline CDR1 and CDR2 sequences are KGHSH and LQKENI. Trimming took 6 bases from V and 5 from J, leaving 25 bases between them. This CDR3 spans 17 amino acids. CDR3: CASSRGGQTLERTEAFF. The CDR3 bases are TGTGCCAGCTCCAGGGGCGGACAGACACTGGAGAGGACTGAAGCTTTCTTT. Together with reference TRBV18 and TRBJ1-1, the CDR3 gives the full variable domain: NAGVMQNPRHLVRRRGQEARLRCSPMKGHSHVYWYRQLPEEGLKFMVYLQKENIIDESGMPKERFSAEFPKEGPSILRIQQVVRGDSAAYFCASSRGGQTLERTEAFFGQGTRLTVV.

The rearrangement uses TRBV7-3 and TRBJ2-2; possible D gene TRBD1, 5 bases. Trimming removed 5 bases from V and 5 bases from J, with 9 bases in between. Germline V gene lookup returns CDR1 SGHTA and CDR2 FQGTGA. CDR3 size: 13 residues. Here the CDR3 reads CASSTRVTGELFF. As DNA, the CDR3 is TGTGCCAGCAGCACCAGGGTTACCGGGGAGCTGTTTTTT.

This chain connects TRBV28 to TRBJ2-7, with 9 bases lining up with TRBD1. V gave up 1 base and J gave up 3 bases; unmatched junction bases: 4. CDR3 length: 15 amino acids. Germline V CDR1 and CDR2: MDHEN, SYDVKM. For the CDR3, the DNA is TGTGCCAGCAGTTTATTTCTGACAGGGGGCTACGAGCAGTACTTC. The encoded protein is CASSLFLTGGYEQYF.

CDR3 amino acids: CASSADSGNTIYF. The DNA for the CDR3 is TGTGCCAGCAGTGCAGACTCTGGAAACACCATATATTTT. The chain combines TRBV2 with TRBJ1-3; unclear D gene. V was clipped by 4 bases and J by 0 bases, with 4 bases between them. The CDR3 extends over 13 amino acids. Germline CDR1 is SNHLY and CDR2 is FYNNEI.

In this sample, this clone turned up many times. V usage is TRBV9 and J usage is TRBJ2-2; D unclear. The V and J ends lost 4 bases and 6 bases respectively, with 13 bases between them. The CDR3 spans 14 residues. Germline-derived CDR1 and CDR2 are SGDLS and YYNGEE. For the CDR3, the DNA is TGTGCCAGCAGCTTCGACATGAAAGCCGGGGAGCTGTTTTTT. As protein: CASSFDMKAGELFF.

This clone was recorded many times. CDR3 protein: CASSGTASNTGELFF. DNA of the CDR3: TGTGCCAGTAGTGGGACTGCCTCGAACACCGGGGAGCTGTTTTTT. The rearrangement uses TRBV19 and TRBJ2-2; a weak D match, TRBD2 (6 bases). Germline CDR1 and CDR2: LNHDA and SQIVND (reference sequence). The CDR3 is 15 amino acids. V lost 5 bases, J lost 0 bases, and 10 bases lay in between.

V usage is TRBV5-1 and J usage is TRBJ2-2; 13 positions agree with TRBD2. Germline trimming cut 0 bases from V and 6 bases from J; bases unmatched to any gene: 2. CDR1 SGHRS and CDR2 YFSETQ come from the germline V gene. This CDR3 is 16 amino acids long. The CDR3: CASSLAGTSGAGELFF. Written as DNA, the CDR3 is TGCGCCAGCAGCTTGGCGGGGACTAGCGGGGCCGGGGAGCTGTTTTTT. The full variable domain, completed using reference TRBV5-1 and TRBJ2-2, is KAGVTQTPRYLIKTRGQQVTLSCSPISGHRSVSWYQQTPGQGLQFLFEYFSETQRNKGNFPGRFSGRQFSNSRSEMNVSTLELGDSALYLCASSLAGTSGAGELFFGEGSRLTVL.

This chain joins TRBV6-5 and TRBJ2-1; 9 bases agree with TRBD1. V lost 4 bases to trimming and J lost 7 bases; unmatched junction nucleotides: 8. The germline V gene encodes CDR1 MNHEY and CDR2 SVGAGI. This CDR3 comprises 15 residues. The CDR3 coding sequence is TGTGCCAGCAGTTTACAGGGGGCGGGGAAGAATGAGCAGTTCTTC. Amino acids: CASSLQGAGKNEQFF.

This chain links TRBV6-1 with TRBJ2-6; weak D call: TRBD1 (6 bases). Germline values: CDR1 MNHNS, CDR2 SASEGT. The CDR3 spans 16 residues. Trimming pared 4 bases from V and 2 bases from J, leaving 12 bases between. CDR3 residues: CASSGPGQAGANVLTF. The CDR3 region has the DNA TGTGCCAGCAGTGGCCCGGGACAAGCTGGGGCCAACGTCCTGACTTTC.

The genes are TRBV7-9 and TRBJ2-5, with unresolved D. The germline V and J ends were trimmed by 2 bases and 5 bases, with 3 bases remaining between them. From germline, CDR1 is SEHNR and CDR2 FQNEAQ (reference sequence). The length of the CDR3 is 11 residues. The DNA of the CDR3 is TGTGCCAGCAGCTTACAGGAGACCCAGTACTTC. Translated, it gives CASSLQETQYF.

The chain is built from TRBV7-2 and TRBJ2-1; 9 bases match TRBD2. Germline assignment: CDR1 SGHTA and CDR2 FQGNSA. The V gene end was trimmed by 1 base and the J gene end by 6 bases; junction bases not matched to a gene: 7. There are 16 residues in the CDR3. The CDR3 DNA reads TGTGCCAGCAGCTTAGGGGCGGGAGGGGAGGGCAATGAGCAGTTCTTC. Its translation: CASSLGAGGEGNEQFF.

The chain links TRBV10-2 to TRBJ1-5; D not resolved. The germline gives CDR1 WSHSY, CDR2 SAAADI. The CDR3 runs to 14 residues. V was clipped by 9 bases and J by 0 bases, with 12 bases between them. The CDR3 nucleotides read TGCGCCAGTCATGACATCTATAGCAATCAGCCCCAGCATTTT. It encodes CASHDIYSNQPQHF.

As for this clone: Other DNA sequences from this sample encode an identical CDR3 as well. The chain links TRBV7-9 to TRBJ1-1; a weak D match, TRBD1 (5 bases). V was pared by 5 bases and J by 0 bases, with 7 bases between. In germline, CDR1 is SEHNR, CDR2 FQNEAQ (reference sequence). The CDR3 loop spans 13 amino acids. As DNA, the CDR3 is TGTGCCAGCAGCCTGACAGTGAACACTGAAGCTTTCTTT. As protein: CASSLTVNTEAFF.

The rearrangement joins TRBV11-1 to TRBJ2-5; D is possibly TRBD2 (6 bases). V was clipped by 1 base and J by 5 bases, with 11 bases between them. The germline gives CDR1 SGHAT, CDR2 FQDESV (reference sequence). The CDR3 is 14 amino acids. The CDR3: CASSLGGILETQYF. CDR3 in DNA: TGTGCCAGCAGCTTAGGCGGGATTTTGGAGACCCAGTACTTC.

This clone has a handful of counts. Here the CDR3 DNA reads TGTGCCAGTCGACCGACAGGGGACTTTTGGCAGCCCCAGCATTTT. It specifies CASRPTGDFWQPQHF. This chain joins TRBV28 and TRBJ1-5; 8 nucleotides line up with TRBD1. The ends lost 9 bases at V and 7 bases at J; junction bases unmatched: 14. Germline CDR1 and CDR2: MDHEN and SYDVKM. This CDR3 comprises 15 residues.

The chain carries TRBV15 and TRBJ2-1, with unresolved D. Germline V gives CDR1 LNHNV, CDR2 YYDKDF (reference sequence). The CDR3 totals 13 residues. Trimming removed 0 bases from V and 9 bases from J, with 9 bases in between. DNA of the CDR3: TGTGCCACCAGCAGAGATCGGGTCAGTGAGCAGTTCTTC. Residues: CATSRDRVSEQFF.

This chain uses TRBV9 with TRBJ2-6; D is perhaps TRBD1 (5 bases). Germline-derived CDR1 and CDR2 are SGDLS and YYNGEE. Trimming shortened V by 0 bases and J by 1 base, and 14 bases separated the two germline ends. This CDR3 is 18 amino acids long. CDR3 nucleotides: TGTGCCAGCAGCGTAGCTCGGCAGGGTGGATCTGGGGCCAACGTCCTGACTTTC. Its translation: CASSVARQGGSGANVLTF.